Below, 19 T cell receptor beta chains from the same sample are listed, as sequenced in a study of blood T cell repertoires in COVID-19 (dated by TCRdb to 2018 to 2021). Receptors were amplified or captured by the immunoSEQ multiplex PCR assay. TCRdb took this table from immuneACCESS and kept in-frame rearrangements with V and J called. Such tables lack part of the clones; where checked against another copy, unresolved V genes explain under half of the gap, and the rest is unexplained. The sample yields about 73,000 clones; approximately 77% were counted once. 2% to 2.5% of the sample rests with the top ten. Sequencing input: peripheral blood. The source is a man aged 70 or older with COVID-19, enrolled during active disease.

The genes are TRBV15 and TRBJ2-1, with 9 nucleotides matching TRBD2. This CDR3 is 17 amino acids long. Germline lookup yields CDR1 LNHNV and CDR2 YYDKDF (reference sequence). V lost 2 bases, J lost 6 bases, and 11 bases stayed unmatched. The CDR3 nucleotides read TGTGCCACCAGCAGATCCGAGGGACTAGCACCTTTCAATGAGCAGTTCTTC. Its translation is CATSRSEGLAPFNEQFF.

V and J are TRBV27 and TRBJ1-4, with TRBD1 as a possible D gene (5 bases). Trimming took 3 bases from V and 3 from J, leaving 8 bases between them. The germline CDR1 and CDR2 sequences are MNHEY and SMNVEV (reference sequence). CDR3 length: 14 residues. CDR3 sequence reads: CASSFGGANEKLFF. CDR3 bases: TGTGCCAGCAGTTTCGGGGGAGCTAATGAAAAACTGTTTTTT.

This clone was seen a handful of times. J is TRBJ1-1 and V is TRBV5-1; 8 bases agree with TRBD1. CDR3 length equals 14 residues. Losses at the gene ends were 3 bases for V and 2 bases for J; bases not matched to a gene: 3. In germline, CDR1 is SGHRS, CDR2 YFSETQ. Written as DNA, the CDR3 is TGCGCCAGCAGCTCCCAGGGGGCTAACACTGAAGCTTTCTTT. Its protein product is CASSSQGANTEAFF.

The rearrangement joins TRBV6-5 to TRBJ1-1; no clear D. Germline V gives CDR1 MNHEY, CDR2 SVGAGI. The CDR3 covers 12 residues. The V and J ends lost 10 bases and 4 bases respectively, with 13 bases between them. The CDR3 spells CATTRGTTEAFF. CDR3 coding DNA: TGTGCCACAACCCGTGGCACCACTGAAGCTTTCTTT.

This chain links TRBV28 with TRBJ2-7, with TRBD1 identical over 8 bases. CDR1 and CDR2 from the germline V gene are MDHEN and SYDVKM. The CDR3 consists of 13 residues. V shed 5 bases and J 3 bases; nucleotides not matched to a gene: 3. DNA for the CDR3: TGTGCCAGCAGTGGGACAGGCGTCTACGAGCAGTACTTC. This sequence encodes CASSGTGVYEQYF.

The chain is built from TRBV7-2 and TRBJ1-2, with D tentatively TRBD1 (5 bases). Per germline, CDR1 SGHTA and CDR2 FQGNSA. The germline V and J ends were trimmed by 5 bases and 2 bases, with 15 bases remaining between them. The length of the CDR3 is 15 residues. The DNA of the CDR3 is TGTGCCAGCAGCCCTCAGTGGGGGGGGAACTATGGCTACACCTTC. This encodes CASSPQWGGNYGYTF.

This clone was detected a few times. The chain is built from TRBV30 and TRBJ1-2, with 8 bases identical to TRBD1. The trim removed 8 bases at V and 3 bases at J, leaving 2 bases unmatched. The CDR3 has 11 residues. Germline CDR1 reads GTSNPN; CDR2 reads SVGIG (reference sequence). The CDR3 sequence is CAGGQDYGYTF. CDR3 DNA: TGTGCCGGGGGACAGGACTATGGCTACACCTTC.

This chain's CDR3 is CASSYPVGGSEQYF. Here the CDR3 DNA reads TGTGCCAGCAGTTACCCCGTGGGAGGGTCCGAGCAGTACTTC. V gene TRBV6-5 combines with J gene TRBJ2-7, with 7 bases lining up with TRBD2. With 2 bases clipped from V and 6 bases from J, the junction kept 7 bases outside the gene matches. This CDR3 contains 14 residues. CDR1 is MNHEY and CDR2 is SVGAGI in the germline V gene.

This clone was picked up a small number of times. The CDR3 reads CASSLRTGLTLFF. The CDR3 DNA is TGTGCCAGCAGCTTAAGGACGGGGTTGACACTGTTTTTT. The V and J genes are TRBV7-9 and TRBJ1-4; unclear D gene. The CDR3 sequence is 13 residues long. Trimming stripped 2 bases from V and 13 bases from J, with 14 bases between. The V gene's germline CDR1 is SEHNR and CDR2 FQNEAQ (reference sequence).

The rearrangement links TRBV7-8 to TRBJ2-2; 8 bases fit TRBD2. V lost 5 bases and J lost 1; bases outside the gene matches: 9. This CDR3 is built from 17 residues. CDR1 SGHVS and CDR2 FQNEAQ come from the germline V gene. CDR3 in amino acids: CASSGSLAGENTGELFF. The CDR3 region has the DNA TGTGCCAGCAGCGGGAGTCTAGCGGGCGAGAACACCGGGGAGCTGTTTTTT. The variable domain in full, completed from reference TRBV7-8 and TRBJ2-2, reads GAGVSQSPRYKVAKRGQDVALRCDPISGHVSLFWYQQALGQGPEFLTYFQNEAQLDKSGLPSDRFFAERPEGSVSTLKIQRTQQEDSAVYLCASSGSLAGENTGELFFGEGSRLTVL.

The chain links TRBV2 to TRBJ2-1; 9 bases are shared with TRBD1. Germline CDR1 is SNHLY and CDR2 is FYNNEI. The CDR3 spans 15 residues. Trimming took 7 bases from V and 4 from J; bases not matched to a gene: 8. The CDR3 nucleotides are TGTGCCAGCATGGCGGACAGGGGCGGTTACAATGAGCAGTTCTTC. Encoded protein: CASMADRGGYNEQFF.

The chain carries TRBV18 and TRBJ2-1; no definite D call. The V gene's germline CDR1 is KGHSH and CDR2 LQKENI. The CDR3 consists of 15 residues. Trimming pared 1 base from V and 12 bases from J, leaving 19 bases between. The CDR3 nucleotides read TGTGCCAGCTCACCACTAAGAGGCCCCGACGAATCGCAGTTCTTC. Its translation: CASSPLRGPDESQFF. Full variable domain (rest looked up from reference TRBV18 and TRBJ2-1): NAGVMQNPRHLVRRRGQEARLRCSPMKGHSHVYWYRQLPEEGLKFMVYLQKENIIDESGMPKERFSAEFPKEGPSILRIQQVVRGDSAAYFCASSPLRGPDESQFFGPGTRLTVL.

The chain joins TRBV7-2 to TRBJ1-2; D remains ambiguous. CDR1 is SGHTA, CDR2 FQGNSA, per germline. The germline V and J ends were trimmed by 0 bases and 4 bases, with 6 bases remaining between them. The length of the CDR3 is 13 residues. The CDR3 DNA is TGTGCCAGCAGCTTAGCCCCCCTCTATGGCTACACCTTC. This encodes CASSLAPLYGYTF.

As for this clone: Compared with germline, one end of the junction differs, possibly owing to a read error. This chain joins TRBV6-4 and TRBJ1-2; a possible D gene is TRBD1 (5 bases). Germline V CDR1 and CDR2: MRHNA, SNTAGT. The CDR3 covers 13 residues. In nucleotides, the CDR3 is TGTGCCAGCAGTGATAACCCACGACAGCTTCTCGTCTTC. As protein: CASSDNPRQLLVF.

This clone was picked up a small number of times. One end of the junction is discordant with germline, which a read error may explain. The chain has TRBV2 and TRBJ2-1, with 9 bases that match TRBD2. The CDR3 consists of 16 residues. Germline CDR1 is SNHLY and CDR2 is FYNNEI. The CDR3 region is CASSLRLAAAYNGQFF. CDR3 DNA sequence: TGTGCCAGCAGTTTACGACTAGCGGCCGCCTACAATGGGCAGTTCTTC.

The rearrangement joins TRBV29-1 to TRBJ2-7; 9 nucleotides match TRBD1. The trim removed 6 bases at V and 0 bases at J, leaving 3 bases unmatched. Germline V gives CDR1 SQVTM, CDR2 ANQGSEA. CDR3 length equals 13 residues. The CDR3 DNA reads TGCAGCGTGGGGACAGGGCCCTCCTACGAGCAGTACTTC. The encoded protein is CSVGTGPSYEQYF.

The chain is built from TRBV5-1 and TRBJ2-7, with D perhaps TRBD1 (5 bases). V lost 5 bases and J lost 4, with 16 bases in between. The CDR3 has 14 residues. Germline CDR1 SGHRS, CDR2 YFSETQ. CDR3 sequence: CASSWGLREYEQYF. The CDR3 nucleotides are TGCGCCAGCAGTTGGGGCCTCCGAGAATACGAGCAGTACTTC.

This chain uses TRBV6-4 with TRBJ2-7, with 10 bases that match TRBD2. From germline, CDR1 is MRHNA and CDR2 SNTAGT. The CDR3 is 16 amino acids. Losses at the gene ends were 2 bases for V and 5 bases for J; bases not matched to a gene: 9. The CDR3 here is CASSDPHSGRIHEQYF. The CDR3 nucleotides are TGTGCCAGCAGTGACCCCCATAGCGGGAGGATCCACGAGCAGTACTTC.

V gene TRBV11-2 combines with J gene TRBJ2-7; 8 bases map to TRBD1. This CDR3 spans 15 amino acids. Germline V gene data show CDR1 as SGHAT and CDR2 as FQNNGV. Trimming removed 1 base from V and 2 bases from J; junction bases left unmatched: 4. CDR3 bases: TGTGCCAGCAGCTTAGGGGCGGACAGGGCCTACGAGCAGTACTTC. Protein sequence: CASSLGADRAYEQYF.